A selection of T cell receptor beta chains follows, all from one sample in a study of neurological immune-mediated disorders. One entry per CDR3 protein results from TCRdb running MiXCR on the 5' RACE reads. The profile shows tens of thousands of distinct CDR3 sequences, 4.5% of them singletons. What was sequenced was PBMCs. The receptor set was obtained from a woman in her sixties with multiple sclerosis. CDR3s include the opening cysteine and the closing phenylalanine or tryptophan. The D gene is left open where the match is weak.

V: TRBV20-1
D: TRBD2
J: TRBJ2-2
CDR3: CSASLAGGSTGELFF

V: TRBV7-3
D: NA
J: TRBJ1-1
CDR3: CASSLTTGEGTEAFF

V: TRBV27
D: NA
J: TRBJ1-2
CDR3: CASSLSQGVYGYTF

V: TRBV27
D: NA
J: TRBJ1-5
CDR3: CASSFFLGQPQHF

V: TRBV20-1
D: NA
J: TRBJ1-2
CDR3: CSALRQGLYGYTF

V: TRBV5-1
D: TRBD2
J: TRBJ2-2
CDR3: CASSLAGLAVNTGELFF

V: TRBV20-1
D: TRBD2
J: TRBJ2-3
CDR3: CSAITWGGAADTQYF

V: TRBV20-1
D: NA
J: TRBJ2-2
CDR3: CSGARHNTGELFF

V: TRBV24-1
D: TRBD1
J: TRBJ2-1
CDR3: CATCGHDRVAYNEQFF

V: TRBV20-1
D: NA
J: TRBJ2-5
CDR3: CSALPGQEETQYF

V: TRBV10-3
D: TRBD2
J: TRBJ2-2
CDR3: CAISGGNGELFF

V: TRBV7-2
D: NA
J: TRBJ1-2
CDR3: CASSLGRAANYGYTF

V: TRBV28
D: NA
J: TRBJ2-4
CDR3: CASSFAGATNIQYF

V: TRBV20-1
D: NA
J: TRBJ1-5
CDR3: CSARDPGRQPQHF

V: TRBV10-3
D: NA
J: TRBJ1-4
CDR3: CATSSGHEKLFF

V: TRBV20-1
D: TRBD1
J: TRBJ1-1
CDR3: CSAARGGNTEAFF

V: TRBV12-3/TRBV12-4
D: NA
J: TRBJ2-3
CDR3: CASRDNPTDTQYF

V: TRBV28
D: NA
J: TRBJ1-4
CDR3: CASKESFNEKLFF

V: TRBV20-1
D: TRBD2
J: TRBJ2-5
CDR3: CSARDVAGGQETQYF